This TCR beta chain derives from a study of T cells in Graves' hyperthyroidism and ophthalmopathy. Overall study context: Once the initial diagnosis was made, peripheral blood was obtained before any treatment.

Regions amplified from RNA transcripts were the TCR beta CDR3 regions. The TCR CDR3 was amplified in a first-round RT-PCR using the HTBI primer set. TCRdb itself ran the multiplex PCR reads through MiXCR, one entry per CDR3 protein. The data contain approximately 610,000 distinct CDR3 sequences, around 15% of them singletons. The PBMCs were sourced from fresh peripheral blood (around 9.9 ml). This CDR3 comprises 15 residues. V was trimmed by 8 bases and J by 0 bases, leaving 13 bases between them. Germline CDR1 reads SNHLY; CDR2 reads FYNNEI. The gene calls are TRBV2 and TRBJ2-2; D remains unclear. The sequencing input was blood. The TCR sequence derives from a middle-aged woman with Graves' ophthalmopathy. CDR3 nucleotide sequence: TGTGCCAGCCTCGCTTACAGAGCGAACACCGGGGAGCTGTTTTTT. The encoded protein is CASLAYRANTGELFF.